This T cell receptor beta chain was recovered during a study of control samples from healthy donors and cancer patients. Repertoires were generated with immunoSEQ multiplex PCR, while TCRdb's copy carries only in-frame clones and drops some. The sample includes about 88,000 clones, approximately 95% seen only once; the top ten take approximately 7.6%. The origin of this receptor is a man younger than 35 in good health. The sample was blood.

CDR3 region: CASSYPAGRSTEAFF. DNA for the CDR3: TGTGCCAGCAGCTACCCCGCAGGGAGGAGCACTGAAGCTTTCTTT. The V and J genes are TRBV7-2 and TRBJ1-1, with D perhaps matching TRBD1 (5 bases). The CDR3 is 15 residues long. Germline CDR1 is SGHTA and CDR2 is FQGNSA. Trimming removed 4 bases from V and 4 bases from J, with 16 bases in between.